This T cell receptor (beta chain) was sequenced in a study of cytomegalovirus exposure and HLA in healthy donors. Study observations and caveats: A later analysis found first-cohort TCR clusters tended to co-occur in the 100 to 150 validation repertoires.

Method: immunoSEQ multiplex PCR; TCRdb's copy keeps in-frame clones and lacks some. The sample carries approximately 220,000 clones, around nine tenths recorded once. The ends were cut back, 4 bases at V and 5 bases at J, with 11 bases in the middle. This CDR3 is built from 13 residues. Germline V gene sequence: CDR1 MDHEN, CDR2 SYDVKM. As to this clone: The antigen is unknown.

Among the 120 subjects of the validation cohort, separate from the 666-subject first cohort, were the donors. The receptor was isolated from a man aged 18 to 35 in good health and CMV-seronegative. Sequenced sample: PBMCs. The chain recombines TRBV28 with TRBJ1-2, with D perhaps TRBD1 (5 bases). CDR3 sequence: CASSSQGSYGYTF. For the CDR3, the DNA is TGTGCCAGCAGTTCTCAGGGTTCTTATGGCTACACCTTC.